The 7 T cell receptor beta chains below come from one sample, sequenced in a study of T cells in Graves' hyperthyroidism and ophthalmopathy. Amplified regions were TCR beta CDR3 sequences from RNA transcripts. The HTBI primer set served for first-round RT-PCR of the TCR CDR3. TCRdb analysed the multiplex PCR reads with MiXCR anew, one entry per CDR3 protein. The table includes approximately 360,000 distinct CDR3 sequences, around 16% detected once. The sequenced material came from blood. These receptors came from a woman between 18 and 29 years old with Graves' hyperthyroidism that later progressed to Graves' ophthalmopathy.

In its sample, this clonotype was seen many times. The chain links TRBV5-4 to TRBJ1-2; TRBD1 aligns across 10 bases. V shed 5 bases and J 6 bases; nucleotides not matched to a gene: 7. Germline CDR1 reads SGHNT; CDR2 reads YYREEE (reference sequence). This CDR3 is 14 amino acids long. In nucleotides, the CDR3 is TGTGCCAGCAGGTGGACAGGGGGACGGAATGGCTACACCTTC. As protein: CASRWTGGRNGYTF.

This clonotype occurred many times. The chain links TRBV2 to TRBJ1-3, with 7 bases matching TRBD1. Germline V gene sequence: CDR1 SNHLY, CDR2 FYNNEI. V was pared by 5 bases and J by 3 bases, with 4 bases of the junction left unmatched. The CDR3 has 14 residues. The chain's CDR3 is CASSRQGSGNTIYF. CDR3 DNA: TGTGCCAGCAGTCGACAGGGTAGTGGAAACACCATATATTTT.

In this sample, this clonotype turned up many times. This rearrangement joins TRBV6-5 to TRBJ1-2, with D perhaps TRBD1 (5 bases). Trimming removed 0 bases at V and 1 base at J, with 9 bases between. This CDR3 has 15 amino acids. Germline V lookup: CDR1 MNHEY, CDR2 SVGAGI. The CDR3 bases are TGTGCCAGCAGTTACTCGGGGCAGATTAACTATGGCTACACCTTC. Amino acid sequence: CASSYSGQINYGYTF.

There are a few counts of this clonotype. V is TRBV10-3 and J is TRBJ2-1; the D gene is possibly TRBD1 (6 bases). This CDR3 is built from 12 residues. Germline V lookup: CDR1 ENHRY, CDR2 SYGVKD. V lost 10 bases and J lost 6, with 13 bases in between. CDR3: CATHTGSNEQFF. The CDR3 DNA reads as TGTGCCACCCATACAGGGAGCAATGAGCAGTTCTTC.

This clonotype was counted between two and nine times. Here the CDR3 DNA reads TGCGCCAGCAGCCACGGTCCTAGATCGACTGTGGGGAGCTCCTACGAGCAGTACTTC. Protein sequence: CASSHGPRSTVGSSYEQYF. The chain carries TRBV5-1 and TRBJ2-7, with a weak D call TRBD2 (5 bases). The CDR3 is 19 residues long. The germline V gene has CDR1 SGHRS and CDR2 YFSETQ. V was clipped by 4 bases and J by 0 bases, with 26 bases between them.

V usage is TRBV6-1 and J usage is TRBJ2-1; TRBD2 is a possible D gene (6 bases). Germline V gives CDR1 MNHNS, CDR2 SASEGT. This CDR3 has 15 residues. Trimming removed 6 bases at V and 3 bases at J, with 15 bases between. The CDR3 DNA reads as TGTGCCAGCAGCCCCACCGGGACTTACTACAATGAGCAGTTCTTC. It translates to CASSPTGTYYNEQFF.

This clonotype was observed many times. The gene calls are TRBV30 and TRBJ1-1; D gene ambiguous. Germline assignment: CDR1 GTSNPN and CDR2 SVGIG (reference sequence). The ends were cut back, 0 bases at V and 11 bases at J, with 16 bases in the middle. The CDR3 contains 13 residues. The CDR3 region is CAWSVPGRHKAFF. The CDR3 DNA reads as TGTGCCTGGAGTGTACCGGGCAGACATAAGGCTTTCTTT.